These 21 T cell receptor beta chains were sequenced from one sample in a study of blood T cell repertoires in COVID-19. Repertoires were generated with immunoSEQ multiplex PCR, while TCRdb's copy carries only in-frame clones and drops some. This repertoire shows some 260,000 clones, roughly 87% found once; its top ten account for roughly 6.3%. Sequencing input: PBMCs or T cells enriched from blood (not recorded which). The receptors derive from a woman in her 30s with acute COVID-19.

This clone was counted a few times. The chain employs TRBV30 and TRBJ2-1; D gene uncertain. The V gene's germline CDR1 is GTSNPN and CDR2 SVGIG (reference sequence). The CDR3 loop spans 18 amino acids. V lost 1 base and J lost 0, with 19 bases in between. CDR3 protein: CAWSAPLATRSSYNEQFF. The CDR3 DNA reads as TGTGCCTGGAGTGCCCCCCTCGCCACCAGAAGCTCCTACAATGAGCAGTTCTTC. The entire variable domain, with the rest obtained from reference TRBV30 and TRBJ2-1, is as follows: SQTIHQWPATLVQPVGSPLSLECTVEGTSNPNLYWYRQAAGRGLQLLFYSVGIGQISSEVPQNLSASRPQDRQFILSSKKLLLSDSGFYLCAWSAPLATRSSYNEQFFGPGTRLTVL.

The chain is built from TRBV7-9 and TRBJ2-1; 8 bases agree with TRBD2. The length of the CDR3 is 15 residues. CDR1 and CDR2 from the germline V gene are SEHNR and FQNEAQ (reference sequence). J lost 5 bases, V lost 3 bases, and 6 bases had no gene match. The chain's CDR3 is CASSLGLVSNNEQFF. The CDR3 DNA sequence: TGTGCCAGCAGCTTGGGACTAGTTAGTAACAATGAGCAGTTCTTC.

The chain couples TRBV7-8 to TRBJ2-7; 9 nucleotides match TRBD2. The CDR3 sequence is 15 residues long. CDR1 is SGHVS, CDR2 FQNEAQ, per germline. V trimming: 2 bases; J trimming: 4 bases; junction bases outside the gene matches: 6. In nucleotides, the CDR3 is TGTGCCAGCAGCTTACGGAGCGGGAGGTCGTACGAGCAGTACTTC. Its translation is CASSLRSGRSYEQYF.

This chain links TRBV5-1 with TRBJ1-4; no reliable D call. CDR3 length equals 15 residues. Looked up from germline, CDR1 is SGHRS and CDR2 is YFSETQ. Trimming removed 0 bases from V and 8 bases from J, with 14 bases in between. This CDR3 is CASSLVGAVVEKLFF. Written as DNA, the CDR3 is TGCGCCAGCAGCTTGGTAGGAGCAGTAGTAGAAAAACTGTTTTTT.

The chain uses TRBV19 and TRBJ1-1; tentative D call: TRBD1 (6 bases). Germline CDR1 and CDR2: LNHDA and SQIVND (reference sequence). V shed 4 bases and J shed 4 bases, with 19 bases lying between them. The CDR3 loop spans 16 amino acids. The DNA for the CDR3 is TGTGCCAGTAGTAAAAGACTCCAGGGGACGGCCACTGAAGCTTTCTTT. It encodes CASSKRLQGTATEAFF.

CDR3 DNA sequence: TGTGCCACCCAGGGACAGGAGAACACTGAAGCTTTCTTT. Translating gives CATQGQENTEAFF. The chain recombines TRBV24-1 with TRBJ1-1; 8 positions match TRBD1. In germline, CDR1 is KGHDR, CDR2 SFDVKD. The CDR3 is 13 residues long. With 9 bases clipped from V and 1 base from J, the junction kept 3 bases outside the gene matches.

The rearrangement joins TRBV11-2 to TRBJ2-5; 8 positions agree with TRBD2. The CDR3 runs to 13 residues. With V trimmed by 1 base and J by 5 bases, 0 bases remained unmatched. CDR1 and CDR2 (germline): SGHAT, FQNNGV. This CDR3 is CASSLAGGETQYF. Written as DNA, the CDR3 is TGTGCCAGCAGCTTAGCGGGGGGGGAGACCCAGTACTTC.

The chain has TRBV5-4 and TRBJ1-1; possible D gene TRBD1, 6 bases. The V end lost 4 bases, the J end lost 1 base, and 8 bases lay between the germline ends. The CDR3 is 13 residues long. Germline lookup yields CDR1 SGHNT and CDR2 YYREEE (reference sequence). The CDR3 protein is CASSPRGNTEAFF. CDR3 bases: TGTGCCAGCAGCCCCAGGGGGAACACTGAAGCTTTCTTT.

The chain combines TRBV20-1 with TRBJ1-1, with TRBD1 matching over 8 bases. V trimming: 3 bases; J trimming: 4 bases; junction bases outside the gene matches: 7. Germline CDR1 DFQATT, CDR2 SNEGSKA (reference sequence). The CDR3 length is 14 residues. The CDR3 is CSASGQGSFTEAFF. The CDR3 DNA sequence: TGCAGTGCTAGTGGACAGGGTAGTTTCACTGAAGCTTTCTTT.

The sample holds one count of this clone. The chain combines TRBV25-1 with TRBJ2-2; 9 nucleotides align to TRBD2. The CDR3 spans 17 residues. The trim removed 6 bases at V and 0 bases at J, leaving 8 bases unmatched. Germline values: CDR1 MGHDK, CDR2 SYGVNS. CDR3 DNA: TGTGCCAGCAGGGGCCCGGCTAGCGGGACGAACACCGGGGAGCTGTTTTTT. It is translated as CASRGPASGTNTGELFF.

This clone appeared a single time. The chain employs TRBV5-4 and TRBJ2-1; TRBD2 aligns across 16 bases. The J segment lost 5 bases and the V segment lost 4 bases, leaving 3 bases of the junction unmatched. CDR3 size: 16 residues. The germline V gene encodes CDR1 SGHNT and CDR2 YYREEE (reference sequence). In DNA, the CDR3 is TGTGCCAGCAGCATCGGGACTAGCGGGAGGGACAATGAGCAGTTCTTC. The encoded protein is CASSIGTSGRDNEQFF.

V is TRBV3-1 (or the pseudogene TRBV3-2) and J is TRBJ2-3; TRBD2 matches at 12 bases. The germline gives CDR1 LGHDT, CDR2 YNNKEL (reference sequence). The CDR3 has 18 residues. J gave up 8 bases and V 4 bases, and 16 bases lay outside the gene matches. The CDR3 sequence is CASSREGLAGISKSTQYF. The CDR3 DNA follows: TGTGCCAGCAGCCGAGAAGGACTAGCGGGAATCAGCAAAAGTACGCAGTATTTT.

CDR3 residues: CASSYSITGGPYEQYF. The CDR3 coding sequence is TGTGCCAGCAGTTACTCGATCACGGGAGGACCCTACGAGCAGTACTTC. This chain links TRBV6-2 or TRBV6-3 with TRBJ2-7, with 7 bases fitting TRBD2. CDR3 length: 16 residues. Germline assignment: CDR1 MNHEY and CDR2 SVGEGT. V lost 0 bases and J lost 2; bases outside the gene matches: 7.

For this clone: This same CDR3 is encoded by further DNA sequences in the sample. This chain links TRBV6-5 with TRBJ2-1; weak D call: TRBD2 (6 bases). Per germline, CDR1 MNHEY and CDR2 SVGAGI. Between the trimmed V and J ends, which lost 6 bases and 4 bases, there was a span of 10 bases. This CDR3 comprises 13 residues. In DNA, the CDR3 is TGTGCCAGCAGCCTGGGACTGTACAATGAGCAGTTCTTC. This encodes CASSLGLYNEQFF.

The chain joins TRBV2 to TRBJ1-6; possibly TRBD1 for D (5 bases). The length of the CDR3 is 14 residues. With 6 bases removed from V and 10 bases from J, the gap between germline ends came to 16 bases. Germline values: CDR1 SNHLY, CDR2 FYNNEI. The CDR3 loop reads CASRPGLGVSPLHF. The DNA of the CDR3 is TGTGCCAGCAGACCGGGACTAGGGGTGTCACCCCTCCACTTT.

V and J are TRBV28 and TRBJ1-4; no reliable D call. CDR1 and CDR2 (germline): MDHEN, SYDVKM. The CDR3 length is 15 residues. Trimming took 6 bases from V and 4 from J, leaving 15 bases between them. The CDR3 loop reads CASRDGGIYNEKLFF. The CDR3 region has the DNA TGTGCCAGCAGGGATGGCGGGATTTATAATGAAAAACTGTTTTTT.

The CDR3, as DNA: TGTGCCACGAACAGGGGACCCTACGAGCAGTACTTC. This codes for CATNRGPYEQYF. The chain couples TRBV28 to TRBJ2-7; 7 bases map to TRBD1. The V segment lost 10 bases and the J segment 2 bases; nucleotides outside the gene matches: 5. Germline CDR1 is MDHEN and CDR2 is SYDVKM. The CDR3 is made up of 12 amino acids.

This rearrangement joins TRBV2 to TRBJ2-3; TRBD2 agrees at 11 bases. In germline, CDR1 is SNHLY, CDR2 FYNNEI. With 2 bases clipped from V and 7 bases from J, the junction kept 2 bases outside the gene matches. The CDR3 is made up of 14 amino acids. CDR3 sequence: CASSELAGGYTQYF. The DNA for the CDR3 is TGTGCCAGCAGTGAATTAGCGGGGGGGTATACGCAGTATTTT.

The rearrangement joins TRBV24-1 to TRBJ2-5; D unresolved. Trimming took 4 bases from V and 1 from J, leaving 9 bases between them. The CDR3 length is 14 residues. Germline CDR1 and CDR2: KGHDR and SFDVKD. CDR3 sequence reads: CATSEPGLQETQYF. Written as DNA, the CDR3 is TGTGCCACCAGTGAGCCAGGCCTCCAAGAGACCCAGTACTTC.

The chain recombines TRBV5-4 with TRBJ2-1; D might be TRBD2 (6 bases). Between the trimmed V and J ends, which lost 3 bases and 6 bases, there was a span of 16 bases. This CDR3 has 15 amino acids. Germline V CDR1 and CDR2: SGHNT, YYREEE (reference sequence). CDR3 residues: CASSSLGGGTNEQFF. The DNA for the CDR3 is TGTGCCAGCAGCTCCCTAGGTGGAGGGACCAATGAGCAGTTCTTC.

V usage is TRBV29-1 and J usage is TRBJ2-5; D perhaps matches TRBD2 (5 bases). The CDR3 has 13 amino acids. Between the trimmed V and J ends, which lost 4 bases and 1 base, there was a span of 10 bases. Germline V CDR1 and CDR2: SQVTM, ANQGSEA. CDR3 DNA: TGCAGCGTTGCCGGGGAAAGCCAAGAGACCCAGTACTTC. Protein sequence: CSVAGESQETQYF. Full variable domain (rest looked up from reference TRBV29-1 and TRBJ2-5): SAVISQKPSRDICQRGTSLTIQCQVDSQVTMMFWYRQQPGQSLTLIATANQGSEATYESGFVIDKFPISRPNLTFSTLTVSNMSPEDSSIYLCSVAGESQETQYFGPGTRLLVL.